Below, 32 T cell receptor beta chains from the same sample are listed, as sequenced in a study of CD8 T cells in Susac syndrome. RNA was extracted with the RNeasy kit, and a quantity of about 0.45 to 1 ug was reverse transcribed using random hexamers. TCRdb reprocessed the immunoSEQ multiplex PCR reads via MiXCR and lists one record per CDR3 protein. The profile covers about 130,000 distinct CDR3 sequences, with around 94% appearing a single time and more than 0.2% taken by the ten largest. Input material: CD8+ T cells from PBMCs. These receptors originate from a human donor with Susac syndrome.

This clonotype occurred once. This sequence joins TRBV15 and TRBJ1-5; D is possibly TRBD1 (5 bases). CDR1 is LNHNV, CDR2 YYDKDF, per germline (reference sequence). The CDR3 contains 16 residues. V dropped 0 bases and J dropped 5 bases, with 14 bases sitting between them. CDR3 DNA: TGTGCCACCAGCAGAGATTTCGGGGGGGGTGATCAGCCCCAGCATTTT. Amino acid sequence: CATSRDFGGGDQPQHF.

The rearrangement links TRBV5-1 to TRBJ2-5, with 10 bases fitting TRBD2. The V and J ends lost 4 bases and 2 bases, in that order; junction bases with no gene match: 8. CDR3 size: 16 residues. Germline CDR1 and CDR2: SGHRS and YFSETQ. The chain's CDR3 is CASSPEGLADQETQYF. CDR3 nucleotides: TGCGCCAGCAGCCCGGAAGGACTAGCGGATCAAGAGACCCAGTACTTC.

This chain links TRBV15 with TRBJ2-5, with 8 bases fitting TRBD2. The germline V gene has CDR1 LNHNV and CDR2 YYDKDF (reference sequence). The trim removed 3 bases at V and 2 bases at J, leaving 11 bases unmatched. The CDR3 contains 17 residues. CDR3 sequence: CATSRGLTAGVQETQYF. CDR3 in DNA: TGTGCCACCAGCAGGGGGCTTACAGCGGGGGTTCAAGAGACCCAGTACTTC.

The gene calls are TRBV28 and TRBJ2-3; D not certain. Deletions cut 2 bases from V and 4 bases from J, with 7 bases between. Per germline, CDR1 MDHEN and CDR2 SYDVKM. The length of the CDR3 is 13 residues. The chain's CDR3 is CASSLPRADTQYF. The CDR3 nucleotides read TGTGCCAGCAGTTTACCTCGGGCAGATACGCAGTATTTT.

This chain uses TRBV7-2 with TRBJ2-3, with 12 positions matching TRBD2. With 2 bases clipped from V and 5 bases from J, the junction kept 11 bases outside the gene matches. Looked up from germline, CDR1 is SGHTA and CDR2 is FQGNSA. The CDR3 has 18 residues. The CDR3 spells CASSLYGLAGGPGDTQYF. The DNA of the CDR3 is TGTGCCAGCAGCTTATATGGGCTAGCGGGAGGGCCCGGAGATACGCAGTATTTT.

The rearrangement uses TRBV5-1 and TRBJ2-1, with 11 bases lining up with TRBD1. Germline trimming cut 4 bases from V and 8 bases from J; bases unmatched to any gene: 8. CDR3 length equals 15 residues. Germline assignment: CDR1 SGHRS and CDR2 YFSETQ. CDR3 coding DNA: TGCGCCAGCAGCCCGGGACAGGGGGACTCGGATGAGCAGTTCTTC. The encoded protein is CASSPGQGDSDEQFF.

The V gene is TRBV20-1, the J gene TRBJ1-1; D unclear. V was cut by 4 bases and J by 4 bases, with 13 bases left in between. This CDR3 is 13 amino acids long. Germline V gene data show CDR1 as DFQATT and CDR2 as SNEGSKA (reference sequence). In DNA form, the CDR3 reads TGCAGTGCTATGTCTCCGGAGGTCACTGAAGCTTTCTTT. It encodes CSAMSPEVTEAFF.

The chain uses TRBV7-2 and TRBJ1-5; TRBD1 is a possible D gene (5 bases). Trimming removed 2 bases from V and 3 bases from J, with 8 bases in between. Looked up from germline, CDR1 is SGHTA and CDR2 is FQGNSA. The CDR3 is made up of 14 amino acids. The CDR3 protein is CASSLPGHNQPQHF. The CDR3 bases are TGTGCCAGCAGCTTACCGGGGCACAATCAGCCCCAGCATTTT.

The chain carries TRBV5-6 and TRBJ1-2; 7 nucleotides align to TRBD1. Looked up from germline, CDR1 is SGHDT and CDR2 is YYEEEE. The length of the CDR3 is 16 residues. V was clipped by 4 bases and J by 0 bases; unmatched bases: 9. The CDR3 region has the DNA TGTGCCAGCAGCAAAGACAGGGATCTGGCTAACTATGGCTACACCTTC. Translated, it gives CASSKDRDLANYGYTF.

The chain links TRBV5-6 to TRBJ1-5; D is unclear. V was trimmed by 0 bases and J by 1 base, leaving 8 bases between them. The CDR3 loop spans 15 amino acids. The germline CDR1 and CDR2 sequences are SGHDT and YYEEEE. This chain's CDR3 is CASSLGSGSNQPQHF. As DNA, the CDR3 is TGTGCCAGCAGCTTGGGATCCGGGAGCAATCAGCCCCAGCATTTT.

The chain is built from TRBV12-3 or TRBV12-4 and TRBJ1-5; weak D call: TRBD1 (5 bases). V was shortened by 3 bases and J by 9 bases, with 9 bases between the two germline ends. The CDR3 is 12 residues long. The CDR3 is CASSLGEGPQHF. The CDR3 DNA reads TGTGCCAGCAGTTTGGGGGAAGGGCCCCAGCATTTT.

The genes are TRBV28 and TRBJ1-2; a weak D match, TRBD1 (6 bases). CDR1 and CDR2 from the germline V gene are MDHEN and SYDVKM. The ends were cut back, 4 bases at V and 4 bases at J, with 13 bases in the middle. The CDR3 covers 14 residues. The CDR3: CASSYLIGGYGYTF. The CDR3 DNA reads TGTGCCAGCAGTTATCTCATAGGGGGCTATGGCTACACCTTC.

The chain carries TRBV2 and TRBJ2-1; D assignment may be TRBD1 or TRBD2 (5 bases each). The CDR3 covers 17 residues. Deletions cut 3 bases from V and 4 bases from J, with 19 bases between. Looked up from germline, CDR1 is SNHLY and CDR2 is FYNNEI. CDR3 DNA: TGTGCCAGCAGTGAGGTAGTATTCGGGGCGGTTTACAATGAGCAGTTCTTC. Protein sequence: CASSEVVFGAVYNEQFF.

This rearrangement joins TRBV6-5 to TRBJ2-3, with D unclear. The CDR3 consists of 12 residues. V was clipped by 5 bases and J by 8 bases, with 11 bases between them. Germline values: CDR1 MNHEY, CDR2 SVGAGI. The CDR3 DNA is TGTGCCAGCAGTCACGCGGACGGTACGCAGTATTTT. This gives the protein CASSHADGTQYF.

V and J are TRBV6-6 and TRBJ2-2, with TRBD2 as a possible D gene (6 bases). This CDR3 has 15 residues. CDR1 is MNHNY and CDR2 is SVGAGI in the germline V gene (reference sequence). Trimming left V 2 bases short and J 4 bases short, with 11 bases between. The CDR3 spells CASSYTQGGTGELFF. CDR3 nucleotides: TGTGCCAGCAGTTACACCCAGGGAGGCACCGGGGAGCTGTTTTTT.

The chain is built from TRBV11-2 and TRBJ2-3; 12 bases align to TRBD2. The length of the CDR3 is 15 residues. Germline V gene sequence: CDR1 SGHAT, CDR2 FQNNGV. Trimming cost V 3 bases and J 6 bases; bases outside gene matches: 4. The CDR3 protein is CASSLGLAGGDTQYF. Here the CDR3 DNA reads TGTGCCAGCAGCTTGGGTCTAGCGGGGGGGGATACGCAGTATTTT.

The chain carries TRBV21-1 and TRBJ2-7. TRBV21-1 is labeled a pseudogene. This CDR3 is 14 amino acids long. CDR3 sequence (DNA): TGTGCCAGCAGCAAATCGACGGTATCCTACGAGCAGTACTTC. It codes for CASSKSTVSYEQYF.

The J gene is TRBJ2-1, the V gene TRBV12-3 or TRBV12-4, with a tentative D call TRBD2 (5 bases). V was shortened by 3 bases and J by 6 bases, with 15 bases between the two germline ends. The CDR3 has 15 amino acids. The CDR3 here is CASSFTSGAGNEQFF. CDR3 sequence (DNA): TGTGCCAGCAGTTTTACATCGGGCGCGGGCAATGAGCAGTTCTTC.

This chain connects TRBV5-1 to TRBJ2-5, with 10 bases matching TRBD1. Germline V gene data show CDR1 as SGHRS and CDR2 as YFSETQ. The CDR3 is 15 residues long. The V segment lost 2 bases and the J segment 3 bases; nucleotides outside the gene matches: 4. The CDR3 protein is CASSFGQGEEETQYF. The CDR3 nucleotides read TGCGCCAGCAGCTTCGGACAGGGGGAAGAAGAGACCCAGTACTTC.

The rearrangement uses TRBV7-8 and TRBJ1-5; D is uncertain. Germline CDR1 is SGHVS and CDR2 is FQNEAQ. Trimming removed 5 bases from V and 0 bases from J, with 14 bases in between. The CDR3 consists of 16 residues. The CDR3 reads CASSDEVHLSNQPQHF. DNA for the CDR3: TGTGCCAGCAGCGACGAGGTCCATCTTAGCAATCAGCCCCAGCATTTT.

CDR3 region: CAWTPGTRSYEQYF. CDR3 DNA: TGTGCCTGGACCCCCGGGACTAGGTCCTACGAGCAGTACTTC. The chain carries TRBV30 and TRBJ2-7, with TRBD2 matching over 8 bases. Germline V gene lookup returns CDR1 GTSNPN and CDR2 SVGIG (reference sequence). Trimming removed 4 bases from V and 1 base from J; junction bases left unmatched: 6. The CDR3 sequence is 14 residues long.

The CDR3 spells CASSFSGSRGNTDTQYF. In nucleotides, the CDR3 is TGTGCCAGCAGTTTTAGCGGGAGTAGGGGGAACACAGATACGCAGTATTTT. This chain joins TRBV27 and TRBJ2-3; 9 nucleotides agree with TRBD2. The V and J ends lost 3 bases and 2 bases, in that order; junction bases with no gene match: 9. The CDR3 runs 17 residues. CDR1 and CDR2 (germline): MNHEY, SMNVEV (reference sequence).

The genes are TRBV9 and TRBJ2-5; D is undetermined. Germline CDR1 and CDR2: SGDLS and YYNGEE. This CDR3 contains 15 residues. The V end lost 2 bases, the J end lost 0 bases, and 11 bases lay between the germline ends. The CDR3 sequence: CASSVTFRDQETQYF. DNA of the CDR3: TGTGCCAGCAGCGTGACCTTCCGTGACCAAGAGACCCAGTACTTC.

The V gene is TRBV4-3, the J gene TRBJ2-1; 7 bases align to TRBD2. Germline-derived CDR1 and CDR2 are LGHNA and YSLEER. The CDR3 is 18 amino acids. Unmatched junction bases numbered 8, after V lost 0 bases and J lost 0 bases. This CDR3 is CASSQDRLAESSYNEQFF. For the CDR3, the DNA is TGCGCCAGCAGCCAAGATAGGCTAGCGGAAAGCTCCTACAATGAGCAGTTCTTC.

This clonotype appeared a single time. The chain uses TRBV20-1 and TRBJ1-2; D possibly corresponds to TRBD1 (5 bases). The germline V and J ends were trimmed by 6 bases and 5 bases, with 19 bases remaining between them. The V gene's germline CDR1 is DFQATT and CDR2 SNEGSKA (reference sequence). The CDR3 is made up of 14 amino acids. CDR3 in amino acids: CSAVLEAGAYGYTF. The CDR3 bases are TGCAGTGCGGTACTTGAGGCCGGGGCTTATGGCTACACCTTC.

V gene TRBV14 combines with J gene TRBJ2-7; no clear D. Trimming removed 1 base at V and 6 bases at J, with 16 bases between. Germline CDR1 SGHDN, CDR2 FVKESK. There are 15 residues in the CDR3. Here the CDR3 DNA reads TGTGCCAGCAGCCAAGGTCGGATTCCCTACTCCGAGCAGTACTTC. Protein product: CASSQGRIPYSEQYF.

The chain employs TRBV11-2 and TRBJ2-3, with 11 bases matching TRBD2. With 6 bases clipped from V and 3 bases from J, the junction kept 14 bases outside the gene matches. The CDR3 contains 18 residues. From germline, CDR1 is SGHAT and CDR2 FQNNGV. The CDR3 region is CASSLTGTSGGGTDTQYF. CDR3 nucleotides: TGTGCCAGCAGTTTGACCGGGACTAGCGGTGGCGGAACAGATACGCAGTATTTT. The whole variable domain, filled in from reference TRBV11-2 and TRBJ2-3, reads EAGVAQSPRYKIIEKRQSVAFWCNPISGHATLYWYQQILGQGPKLLIQFQNNGVVDDSQLPKDRFSAERLKGVDSTLKIQPAKLEDSAVYLCASSLTGTSGGGTDTQYFGPGTRLTVL.

The chain carries TRBV4-1 and TRBJ1-4; D may be TRBD1 (5 bases). CDR3 length equals 15 residues. The germline V and J ends were trimmed by 0 bases and 7 bases, with 12 bases remaining between them. Germline CDR1 reads MGHRA; CDR2 reads YSYEKL. The CDR3 loop is CASSQDTGGGEKLFF. The DNA for the CDR3 is TGCGCCAGCAGCCAAGACACGGGGGGTGGTGAAAAACTGTTTTTT.

The chain carries TRBV27 and TRBJ2-3, with D perhaps TRBD2 (6 bases). The germline V gene has CDR1 MNHEY and CDR2 SMNVEV (reference sequence). V lost 8 bases and J lost 1, with 22 bases in between. This CDR3 has 17 amino acids. In nucleotides, the CDR3 is TGTGCCAGCGCAATTAACGGGGGAGTGGATGGCACAGATACGCAGTATTTT. The encoded protein is CASAINGGVDGTDTQYF.

The chain carries TRBV20-1 and TRBJ2-7; 7 bases line up with TRBD2. V shed 0 bases and J 7 bases; nucleotides not matched to a gene: 12. This CDR3 is built from 15 residues. The germline CDR1 and CDR2 sequences are DFQATT and SNEGSKA (reference sequence). CDR3 residues: CSARDVIAGSWEQYF. As DNA, the CDR3 is TGCAGTGCTAGAGATGTAATAGCGGGCTCTTGGGAGCAGTACTTC.

A single count supports this clonotype. The chain carries TRBV13 and TRBJ2-1; 7 nucleotides line up with TRBD2. The CDR3 totals 15 residues. Germline CDR1 is PRHDT and CDR2 is FYEKMQ (reference sequence). J was trimmed by 4 bases and V by 5 bases; bases with no gene match: 8. The CDR3 DNA is TGTGCCAGCAGCCCCTTGGGGGGGGGATACAATGAGCAGTTCTTC. This codes for CASSPLGGGYNEQFF.

This clonotype occurred once. V gene TRBV12-3 or TRBV12-4 combines with J gene TRBJ2-7; TRBD1 matches at 9 bases. V gave up 5 bases and J gave up 6 bases; unmatched junction bases: 8. The CDR3 consists of 14 residues. CDR3: CASSPGQGYREQYF. As DNA, the CDR3 is TGTGCCAGCAGTCCGGGACAGGGTTATCGCGAGCAGTACTTC.